This T cell receptor (beta chain) was observed in a study of beta chain features in type 1 diabetes. Expressed TCRB transcripts were sequenced, since all the RNA that had been isolated was reverse transcribed. Generated by immunoSEQ multiplex PCR, the TCRdb table keeps only in-frame clones and is missing some. This sample has roughly 230,000 clones, with over 7.5% found just once. This CDR3 has 13 amino acids. Germline V gene data show CDR1 as SQVTM and CDR2 as ANQGSEA. Trimming cost V 4 bases and J 2 bases, with 9 bases left between them. What was sequenced was naive CD4+ T cells from blood. This sequence originates from a woman aged 18-30 years in good health. The rearrangement uses TRBV29-1 and TRBJ1-5; a weak D match, TRBD1 (6 bases). As DNA, the CDR3 is TGCAGCGTTGGCGAGGGGGGCAATCAGCCCCAGCATTTT. Protein: CSVGEGGNQPQHF.